Given below is one T cell receptor beta chain in context. Its antigen is currently unknown. These data come from a study of tumor-infiltrating lymphocytes in primary liver carcinoma. Study information: Each participant had primary liver carcinoma, and surgical resection was the treatment.

The researchers produced TCR beta cDNA from around 0.5 ug total RNA with a constant-region primer. The TCR beta library was amplified through three nested multiplex PCR rounds in a modified ARM-PCR procedure. Both of the initial two PCR rounds ran for approximately 11 cycles and employed TRBV1-TRBV30 forward primers alongside a C-beta reverse primer. Each CDR3 protein gets one entry after TCRdb re-called the multiplex PCR reads with MiXCR. The sample comprises about 210,000 distinct CDR3 sequences, about 65% of which are singletons, and 5.5% to 9% rests with the top ten. Study-wide findings and caveats: Whereas tumor region pairs overlapped more, tumor-adjacent and tumor-blood pairs overlapped less. Blood had a significantly lower top-250-clone fraction than tumors did (p = 0.039).

Both blood RNA, taken from unsorted whole blood, and germline DNA were extracted. Those patients suffered from chronic HBV infection and were treatment-naive. CDR1 is SGHAT and CDR2 is FQNNGV in the germline V gene. The CDR3 is 15 residues long. The J segment lost 5 bases and the V segment lost 11 bases, leaving 15 bases of the junction unmatched. Sequenced sample: peripheral blood. The chain employs TRBV11-2 and TRBJ1-5, with 7 bases matching TRBD1. This TCR was recovered from a woman aged 55-75 years with primary liver carcinoma and hepatitis B virus infection. CDR3 protein: CAGGATTGFDQPQHF. DNA of the CDR3: TGTGCCGGCGGCGCCACGACAGGGTTCGATCAGCCCCAGCATTTT. The complete variable domain, with remaining parts taken from reference TRBV11-2 and TRBJ1-5, reads EAGVAQSPRYKIIEKRQSVAFWCNPISGHATLYWYQQILGQGPKLLIQFQNNGVVDDSQLPKDRFSAERLKGVDSTLKIQPAKLEDSAVYLCAGGATTGFDQPQHFGDGTRLSIL.